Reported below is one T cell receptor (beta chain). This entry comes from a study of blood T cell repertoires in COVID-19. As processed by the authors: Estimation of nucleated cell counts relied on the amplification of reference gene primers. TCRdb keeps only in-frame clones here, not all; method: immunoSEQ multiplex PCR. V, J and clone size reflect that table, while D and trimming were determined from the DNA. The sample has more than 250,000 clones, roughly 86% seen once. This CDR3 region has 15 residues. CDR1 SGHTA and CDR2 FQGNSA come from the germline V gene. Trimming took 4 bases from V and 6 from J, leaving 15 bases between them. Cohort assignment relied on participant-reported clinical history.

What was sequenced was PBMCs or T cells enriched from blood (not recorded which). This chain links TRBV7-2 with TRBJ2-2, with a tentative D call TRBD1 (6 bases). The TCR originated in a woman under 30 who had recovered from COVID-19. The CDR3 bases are TGTGCCAGCAGCTCTACAGGGTATCCGTCCGGGGAGCTGTTTTTT. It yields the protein CASSSTGYPSGELFF.